One sample yielded the 7 T cell receptor beta chains listed below, sequenced in a study of early T cells in non-severe SARS-CoV-2 infection. TCRdb reprocessed the 5' RACE reads via MiXCR and lists one record per CDR3 protein. The table shows 80,000 or so distinct CDR3 sequences, with about 12% occurring only once. The sequencing sample was made of whole blood. These receptors were obtained from an adult who was a healthcare worker with PCR-confirmed SARS-CoV-2 infection or an uninfected control (not recorded which).

There are many counts of this clonotype. The chain uses TRBV20-1 and TRBJ2-7; TRBD1 might be the D (5 bases). Germline V gene data show CDR1 as DFQATT and CDR2 as SNEGSKA (reference sequence). Trimming left V 0 bases short and J 7 bases short, with 13 bases between. The CDR3 runs 13 residues. CDR3 loop: CSARDQGRWEQYF. The CDR3, as DNA: TGCAGTGCTAGAGATCAGGGCCGTTGGGAGCAGTACTTC.

This clonotype turned up a few times. J is TRBJ2-3 and V is TRBV5-1; no clear D. Germline CDR1 and CDR2: SGHRS and YFSETQ. The CDR3 loop spans 14 amino acids. Trimming stripped 1 base from V and 2 bases from J, with 8 bases between. CDR3 DNA sequence: TGCGCCAGCAGCTTGAGCGCACCCACAGATACGCAGTATTTT. Translation gives CASSLSAPTDTQYF.

This chain uses TRBV5-1 with TRBJ2-5, with 7 bases matching TRBD2. J lost 2 bases, V lost 3 bases, and 13 bases had no gene match. CDR3 length: 17 residues. CDR1 SGHRS and CDR2 YFSETQ come from the germline V gene. The CDR3: CASSSPRASGKQETQYF. The CDR3 nucleotides are TGCGCCAGCAGCTCCCCCCGAGCTAGCGGAAAGCAAGAGACCCAGTACTTC.

This chain links TRBV7-9 with TRBJ2-1, with D possibly being TRBD2 (6 bases). CDR3 size: 16 residues. Trimming took 1 base from V and 4 from J, leaving 14 bases between them. CDR1 is SEHNR and CDR2 is FQNEAQ in the germline V gene (reference sequence). CDR3 amino acids: CASSLGSGGFYNEQFF. The DNA of the CDR3 is TGTGCCAGCAGCTTAGGTAGCGGAGGGTTTTACAATGAGCAGTTCTTC.

This clonotype has more than one count but fewer than ten. The rearrangement links TRBV7-3 to TRBJ2-5; TRBD2 matches at 15 bases. V lost 5 bases and J lost 4; bases outside the gene matches: 8. Per the germline V gene, CDR1 is SGHTA and CDR2 is FQGTGA. This CDR3 is 17 amino acids long. The CDR3 protein is CASSPGLAGGSLETQYF. The CDR3 DNA is TGTGCCAGCAGCCCCGGACTAGCGGGAGGGTCTCTAGAGACCCAGTACTTC.

This clonotype was detected ten times or more. The chain couples TRBV7-2 to TRBJ2-5, with D possibly called TRBD1 or TRBD2 (5 bases each). This CDR3 comprises 13 residues. V gave up 5 bases and J gave up 2 bases, with 9 bases separating them. The germline CDR1 and CDR2 sequences are SGHTA and FQGNSA. The CDR3 sequence: CASSRGRQETQYF. In nucleotides, the CDR3 is TGTGCCAGCAGCCGGGGACGACAAGAGACCCAGTACTTC.

This clonotype was seen only a few times. The chain carries TRBV20-1 and TRBJ1-2; no definite D call. Germline CDR1 DFQATT, CDR2 SNEGSKA (reference sequence). V was cut by 0 bases and J by 0 bases, with 8 bases left in between. CDR3 length equals 14 residues. CDR3 DNA sequence: TGCAGTGCTAGAGAACCGATAGCTAACTATGGCTACACCTTC. This codes for CSAREPIANYGYTF.